The 20 T cell receptor beta chains reported below all come from one sample, sequenced in a study of cytomegalovirus exposure and HLA in healthy donors. Primers: 60 Vbeta forward and 13 Jbeta reverse. Sequencing was performed with immunoSEQ multiplex PCR; in TCRdb, only in-frame clones are kept and a portion is missing. Here the sample spans approximately 110,000 clones, under 85% being singletons. Sequencing input: PBMCs. These receptors were obtained from a woman aged 45-60 years in good health and CMV-seropositive.

V gene TRBV7-2 combines with J gene TRBJ1-1, with 8 bases lining up with TRBD1. After removal of 5 bases from V and 3 bases from J, the junction contained 5 bases not matched to a gene. The CDR3 contains 14 residues. Germline V gives CDR1 SGHTA, CDR2 FQGNSA. CDR3 sequence reads: CASSADRGYTEAFF. CDR3 sequence (DNA): TGTGCCAGCAGCGCCGACAGGGGATACACTGAAGCTTTCTTT.

The genes are TRBV4-3 and TRBJ1-1, with 9 bases identical to TRBD1. The CDR3 is made up of 16 amino acids. The J segment lost 5 bases and the V segment lost 3 bases, leaving 10 bases of the junction unmatched. CDR1 is LGHNA and CDR2 is YSLEER in the germline V gene. The CDR3 sequence: CASSHYRGPRGTEAFF. CDR3 coding DNA: TGCGCCAGCAGCCACTACAGGGGGCCGAGAGGTACTGAAGCTTTCTTT.

The chain couples TRBV29-1 to TRBJ2-5; 13 bases align to TRBD2. The V and J ends lost 5 bases and 3 bases, in that order; junction bases with no gene match: 3. This CDR3 is 14 amino acids long. CDR1 SQVTM and CDR2 ANQGSEA come from the germline V gene. CDR3 residues: CSVKGLAGEETQYF. Written as DNA, the CDR3 is TGCAGCGTTAAAGGACTAGCGGGGGAAGAGACCCAGTACTTC.

This chain joins TRBV27 and TRBJ1-4; a weak D match, TRBD1 (5 bases). The CDR3 runs to 13 residues. Germline V CDR1 and CDR2: MNHEY, SMNVEV (reference sequence). Trimming took off 5 bases at V and 6 bases at J, with 10 bases between the two ends. CDR3 sequence: CASSRQGYEKLFF. The CDR3 DNA reads as TGTGCCAGCAGTAGGCAGGGATATGAAAAACTGTTTTTT.

The V and J genes are TRBV6-5 and TRBJ2-7; D perhaps matches TRBD2 (6 bases). The CDR3 is made up of 13 amino acids. Trimming removed 5 bases from V and 0 bases from J, with 8 bases in between. Germline V CDR1 and CDR2: MNHEY, SVGAGI. The CDR3, as DNA: TGTGCCAGCAGTGGCGGGAACTCCTACGAGCAGTACTTC. Translated, it gives CASSGGNSYEQYF.

V usage is TRBV7-2 and J usage is TRBJ2-7, with TRBD2 matching 7 bases. Germline V gene sequence: CDR1 SGHTA, CDR2 FQGNSA. Losses at the gene ends were 6 bases for V and 7 bases for J; bases not matched to a gene: 3. CDR3 length: 11 residues. CDR3 protein: CASRSGKEQYF. The DNA for the CDR3 is TGTGCCAGCAGAAGCGGGAAGGAGCAGTACTTC.

The chain uses TRBV18 and TRBJ2-7, with D possibly being TRBD2 (6 bases). Looked up from germline, CDR1 is KGHSH and CDR2 is LQKENI. The CDR3 length is 18 residues. The V gene lost 5 bases and the J gene lost 0 bases, with 23 bases spanning the gap. In nucleotides, the CDR3 is TGTGCCAGCTCAGTCGGGGCTAGCTTACGGGGGTCCTCCTACGAGCAGTACTTC. It encodes CASSVGASLRGSSYEQYF.

The chain uses TRBV4-1 and TRBJ1-6; 7 bases map to TRBD1. The CDR3 runs 15 residues. Germline assignment: CDR1 MGHRA and CDR2 YSYEKL. Trimming took 4 bases from V and 7 from J; bases not matched to a gene: 7. The CDR3 spells CASSPSGQLNSPLHF. The CDR3, as DNA: TGCGCCAGCAGCCCCTCGGGACAGTTAAATTCACCCCTCCACTTT.

This clone showed up just a few times. This chain links TRBV5-4 with TRBJ1-5; 8 positions agree with TRBD1. CDR3 length: 14 residues. V shed 4 bases and J 5 bases; nucleotides not matched to a gene: 5. CDR1 is SGHNT, CDR2 YYREEE, per germline (reference sequence). The CDR3 DNA sequence: TGTGCCAGCAGCCTTGACAGGGGTGATCAGCCCCAGCATTTT. This sequence encodes CASSLDRGDQPQHF.

The gene calls are TRBV2 and TRBJ2-7, with 10 bases that match TRBD1. Per germline, CDR1 SNHLY and CDR2 FYNNEI. The CDR3 runs 13 residues. With 4 bases clipped from V and 7 bases from J, the junction kept 4 bases outside the gene matches. The CDR3 reads CASSGDRGGEQYF. In DNA, the CDR3 is TGTGCCAGCAGTGGGGACAGGGGAGGGGAGCAGTACTTC.

The chain is built from TRBV6-5 and TRBJ2-5, with a weak D call TRBD1 (6 bases). Trimming took off 6 bases at V and 0 bases at J, with 14 bases between the two ends. The CDR3 length is 15 residues. The germline V gene encodes CDR1 MNHEY and CDR2 SVGAGI. CDR3 nucleotides: TGTGCCAGCAGCCGGACAGTGCCGTACCAAGAGACCCAGTACTTC. Translated: CASSRTVPYQETQYF.

This chain connects TRBV7-3 to TRBJ2-3; TRBD2 aligns across 14 bases. J was trimmed by 9 bases and V by 4 bases; bases with no gene match: 6. Germline V CDR1 and CDR2: SGHTA, FQGTGA. CDR3 length equals 15 residues. DNA of the CDR3: TGTGCCAGCAGCTCCGGACTAGCGGGGGGTGGGACGCAGTATTTT. Translation gives CASSSGLAGGGTQYF.

The CDR3 DNA sequence: TGTGCCAGCAGCGTATATCAGAATTCACCCCTCCACTTT. This sequence encodes CASSVYQNSPLHF. The genes are TRBV9 and TRBJ1-6; no reliable D call. The CDR3 consists of 13 residues. Germline V lookup: CDR1 SGDLS, CDR2 YYNGEE. The ends were cut back, 1 base at V and 7 bases at J, with 6 bases in the middle. The entire variable domain, with the rest obtained from reference TRBV9 and TRBJ1-6, is as follows: DSGVTQTPKHLITATGQRVTLRCSPRSGDLSVYWYQQSLDQGLQFLIQYYNGEERAKGNILERFSAQQFPDLHSELNLSSLELGDSALYFCASSVYQNSPLHFGNGTRLTVT.

The rearrangement joins TRBV11-2 to TRBJ1-2; 10 bases are shared with TRBD1. This CDR3 region has 15 residues. Trimming took 5 bases from V and 8 from J; bases not matched to a gene: 11. Germline CDR1 and CDR2: SGHAT and FQNNGV. The CDR3 sequence: CASSPVAGTGVGYTF. The CDR3 DNA is TGTGCCAGCAGCCCAGTAGCAGGGACAGGGGTAGGCTACACCTTC.

This clone has more than one count but fewer than ten. This sequence joins TRBV7-2 and TRBJ2-2, with 7 bases lining up with TRBD2. This CDR3 is 14 amino acids long. The V gene end was trimmed by 5 bases and the J gene end by 3 bases; junction bases not matched to a gene: 3. Per the germline V gene, CDR1 is SGHTA and CDR2 is FQGNSA. CDR3 in DNA: TGTGCCAGCAGCCCGCGGGGGTACACCGGGGAGCTGTTTTTT. It is translated as CASSPRGYTGELFF.

The V gene is TRBV29-1, the J gene TRBJ2-7; weak D call: TRBD2 (5 bases). V lost 1 base and J lost 6, with 19 bases in between. Germline loops: CDR1 SQVTM, CDR2 ANQGSEA. CDR3 length equals 15 residues. The CDR3 nucleotides are TGCAGCGTTGAAGGTCGAGGGAAGTCAAAGGGCGAGCAGTACTTC. It translates to CSVEGRGKSKGEQYF.

The table lists this clone with a few counts. V usage is TRBV7-2 and J usage is TRBJ2-1; TRBD2 agrees at 16 bases. Per the germline V gene, CDR1 is SGHTA and CDR2 is FQGNSA. The CDR3 extends over 15 amino acids. After removal of 4 bases from V and 15 bases from J, the junction contained 9 bases not matched to a gene. The CDR3 loop is CASSSGTSGRATAFF. The DNA of the CDR3 is TGTGCCAGCAGCTCCGGGACTAGCGGGAGGGCCACGGCGTTCTTC.

The chain recombines TRBV7-3 with TRBJ2-3; 11 nucleotides match TRBD2. The V and J ends lost 8 bases and 2 bases, in that order; junction bases with no gene match: 6. Germline CDR1 SGHTA, CDR2 FQGTGA. The length of the CDR3 is 15 residues. The CDR3 is CASRGLADYTDTQYF. The CDR3, as DNA: TGTGCCAGCCGGGGACTAGCGGACTACACAGATACGCAGTATTTT.

V and J are TRBV6-5 and TRBJ1-4; 7 bases line up with TRBD1. This CDR3 has 15 residues. Per germline, CDR1 MNHEY and CDR2 SVGAGI. J gave up 2 bases and V 4 bases, and 4 bases lay outside the gene matches. CDR3 sequence (DNA): TGTGCCAGCAGTTGGACAGGCGACACTAATGAAAAACTGTTTTTT. It specifies CASSWTGDTNEKLFF.

The chain has TRBV5-6 and TRBJ2-7; D gene uncertain. Trimming took off 2 bases at V and 2 bases at J, with 14 bases between the two ends. The germline V gene has CDR1 SGHDT and CDR2 YYEEEE. CDR3 length: 15 residues. This CDR3 reads CASSFESTAPYEQYF. CDR3 nucleotide sequence: TGTGCCAGCAGCTTTGAGTCAACAGCACCCTACGAGCAGTACTTC.